These 22 T cell receptor beta chains were sequenced from one sample in a study of CD8+ T cells in alopecia areata. Sequencing relied on a cDNA template that was reverse transcribed from extracted RNA. Repertoires were generated with immunoSEQ multiplex PCR, while TCRdb's copy carries only in-frame clones and drops some. The sample offers 250,000 or so clones and no singletons, the top ten holding 1.2%. Cells pooled from cutaneous lymph nodes were sorted on CD4, CD8alpha, NKG2D, NKG2ACE and other markers. Material: CD4+ T cells sorted from a lymph node. All receptors derive from a C3H/HeJ mouse with alopecia areata. For this mouse line, the MHC haplotype is H2-k.

A few counts support this clone. The gene names here belong to mouse. The CDR3 end is not reached by the read, which stops 4 residues before it; the germline J gene fills it in. The V gene is TRBV13-1, the J gene TRBJ2-2; a weak D match, TRBD1 (6 bases). V was trimmed by 6 bases and J by 1 base, leaving 13 bases between them. The CDR3 totals 15 residues. The germline V gene has CDR1 NSHNY and CDR2 SYGAGN. The CDR3 loop is CASNPGTLNTGQLYF. The sequenced part of the CDR3 DNA is TGTGCCAGCAACCCCGGGACACTAAACACCGGG.

This clone came up a few times. The listed genes are named as in mouse. Read sequence stops 4 residues before the CDR3 end, and the germline J gene provides the missing end. J is TRBJ1-2 and V is TRBV13-1; D may be TRBD1 (6 bases). CDR1 and CDR2 from the germline V gene are NSHNY and SYGAGN. The CDR3 runs 14 residues. The CDR3 bases that were read are TGTGCCAGCAGCCACCCTGGGGGGGGCGGC. It is translated as CASSHPGGGG. The full CDR3 protein is CASSHPGGGGDYTF.

This clone was seen more than once but under ten times. Genes and germline come from the mouse. Distinct nucleotide sequences in the sample also encode this CDR3. The sequenced CDR3 bases are TGTGCCAGCAGTGAGGGGACAGGGGGCTCC. Translating it yields CASSEGTGGS. Given in full, the CDR3 is CASSEGTGGSDYTF. V gene TRBV13-3 combines with J gene TRBJ1-2, with 11 positions matching TRBD1. The CDR3 extends 4 residues past the end of the read, so its final part is completed from the germline J gene. The length of the CDR3 is 14 residues. Trimming removed 2 bases from V and 4 bases from J; junction bases left unmatched: 1. Germline lookup yields CDR1 NNHDY and CDR2 SYVADS.

This clone was detected ten times or more. Germline and genes here are mouse. The read falls 4 residues short of the CDR3 end, and the missing part is taken from the germline J gene. This specimen includes other DNA sequences encoding the same CDR3. The rearrangement joins TRBV13-2 to TRBJ2-5; 10 nucleotides line up with TRBD2. This CDR3 comprises 14 residues. Germline CDR1 is NNHNN and CDR2 is SYGAGS (reference sequence). The DNA read from the CDR3 is TGTGCCAGCGGTGACTGGGGGGGCGCGGAC. Translation: CASGDWGGAD. The whole CDR3 is CASGDWGGADTQYF.

In its sample, this clone was seen a few times. Genes and germline are mouse. The CDR3 end falls 4 residues outside the read, so it is completed with the germline J gene. The chain has TRBV1 and TRBJ2-1; 10 bases line up with TRBD2. Germline V lookup: CDR1 NSQYPW, CDR2 LRSPGD (reference sequence). Germline trimming cut 0 bases from V and 6 bases from J; bases unmatched to any gene: 5. This CDR3 is 16 amino acids long. The CDR3 loop reads CTCSADSGGARAEQFF. The DNA read from the CDR3 is TGCACCTGCAGTGCAGATTCTGGGGGGGCGCGTGCT.

This clone was observed a handful of times. Genes and germline are mouse. Read coverage stops 4 residues before the CDR3 terminus; the germline J gene supplies the remainder. Other DNA sequences of this sample code for an identical CDR3. This chain links TRBV13-1 with TRBJ2-7, with 8 bases aligning to TRBD1. Looked up from germline, CDR1 is NSHNY and CDR2 is SYGAGN. The CDR3 length is 15 residues. Losses at the gene ends were 0 bases for V and 1 base for J; bases not matched to a gene: 3. Incomplete CDR3 DNA: TGTGCCAGCAGTGATGTAGGACAGGGTTCCTAT. This translates into CASSDVGQGSY. The entire CDR3 reads CASSDVGQGSYEQYF.

A note on this clone: Genes here carry mouse names. The DNA ends 4 residues before the CDR3 does, and the rest of the CDR3 is filled in from the germline J gene. The chain employs TRBV19 and TRBJ2-4; possibly TRBD1 for D (6 bases). The CDR3 runs to 13 residues. Trimming left V 6 bases short and J 2 bases short, with 10 bases between. Germline V gene sequence: CDR1 FNHDT, CDR2 SITEND (reference sequence). CDR3 DNA (partial): TGTGCCAGCAACGGGGACAATCAAAAC. Residues: CASNGDNQN. The whole CDR3 sequence is CASNGDNQNTLYF.

This clone has a handful of counts. A much larger clone lies a single base off, so this may be a read error. These gene names are mouse names. The read gets to within 4 residues of the CDR3 end, and the germline J gene fills in the rest. This CDR3 is also generated by other DNA sequences in the sample. The chain joins TRBV19 to TRBJ2-7, with 12 nucleotides matching TRBD2. There are 13 residues in the CDR3. CDR1 FNHDT and CDR2 SITEND come from the germline V gene (reference sequence). The chain's CDR3 is CASSGTGGYEQYF. The part of the CDR3 DNA that was read is TGTGCCAGCAGCGGGACTGGGGGGTAT. The full variable domain, rest sourced from reference TRBV19 and TRBJ2-7, is GGIITQTPKFLIGQEGQKLTLKCQQNFNHDTMYWYRQDSGKGLRLIYYSITENDLQKGDLSEGYDASREKKSSFSLTVTSAQKNEMAVFLCASSGTGGYEQYFGPGTRLTVL.

In this sample, this clone turned up many times. The germline and genes are mouse ones. The CDR3 end falls 4 residues outside the read, so it is completed with the germline J gene. Other DNA sequences in the same sample also yield this CDR3. J is TRBJ1-2 and V is TRBV13-1, with D possibly TRBD1 on 6 matching bases. Germline V lookup: CDR1 NSHNY, CDR2 SYGAGN. V shed 5 bases and J shed 3 bases, with 11 bases lying between them. This CDR3 spans 13 amino acids. The sequenced part of the CDR3 DNA is TGTGCCAGCAGCCCACAGGGCGACTCC. It is translated as CASSPQGDS. The CDR3 as a whole reads CASSPQGDSDYTF.

Note on this clone: All gene names here are mouse names. Read coverage stops 4 residues before the CDR3 terminus; the germline J gene supplies the remainder. The rearrangement links TRBV13-1 to TRBJ2-1; 11 positions match TRBD2. Germline V gene sequence: CDR1 NSHNY, CDR2 SYGAGN. This CDR3 is built from 14 residues. With V trimmed by 7 bases and J by 4 bases, 4 bases remained unmatched. This CDR3 reads CASRRDWGYAEQFF. The covered CDR3 bases are TGTGCCAGCCGCCGGGACTGGGGGTATGCT.

At least ten counts were recorded for this clone. The genes are named according to mouse. The DNA ends 4 residues before the CDR3 does, and the rest of the CDR3 is filled in from the germline J gene. The gene calls are TRBV17 and TRBJ2-1; tentatively, D is TRBD2 (8 bases). V lost 0 bases, J lost 4 bases, and 13 bases lay in between. Germline CDR1 and CDR2: MNHDT and YYDKIL. CDR3 length: 16 residues. CDR3 DNA, as far as it was read: TGTGCTAGCAGTAGAGATCCAGGGGGGGCTTATGCT. It encodes CASSRDPGGAYA. The complete CDR3 protein is CASSRDPGGAYAEQFF.

In its sample, this clone was seen a few times. Gene names are mouse gene names. The sequenced fragment ends 3 residues before the CDR3 boundary, so the rest is inferred from the germline J gene. V usage is TRBV31 and J usage is TRBJ1-6, with D maybe TRBD1 (6 bases). TRBJ1-6 is classed as an ORF, of uncertain function. V shed 0 bases and J shed 3 bases, with 9 bases lying between them. The CDR3 contains 15 residues. CDR1 and CDR2 from the germline V gene are GKSSPN and SITVG. The covered CDR3 bases are TGTGCCTGGAGTCTGGGGGACAACTATAATTCGCCC. It translates to CAWSLGDNYNSP. The entire CDR3 protein reads CAWSLGDNYNSPLYF.

This clone was detected only a few times. The gene symbols are mouse symbols. Coverage ceases 4 residues before the CDR3 finishes, and the germline J gene fills in the end. J is TRBJ2-5 and V is TRBV13-2, with 12 nucleotides matching TRBD2. The germline CDR1 and CDR2 sequences are NNHNN and SYGAGS (reference sequence). V shed 1 base and J 2 bases; nucleotides not matched to a gene: 2. This CDR3 spans 16 amino acids. CDR3 DNA (partial): TGTGCCAGCGGTGATCGACTGGGGGGGCCCCAAGAC. Translation: CASGDRLGGPQD. The CDR3 as a whole reads CASGDRLGGPQDTQYF.

This clone has just a few counts. Gene labels here are mouse ones. The read halts 4 residues ahead of the CDR3 end, with the missing end drawn from the germline J gene. Additional DNA sequences in this sample encode the identical CDR3. The chain combines TRBV19 with TRBJ2-1; 9 nucleotides line up with TRBD2. V lost 2 bases and J lost 6; bases outside the gene matches: 3. The CDR3 contains 14 residues. The germline CDR1 and CDR2 sequences are FNHDT and SITEND (reference sequence). The CDR3 here is CASSIWGGVAEQFF. CDR3 DNA (partial): TGTGCCAGCAGTATTTGGGGGGGCGTTGCT.

This clone was recorded many times. Gene names follow the mouse nomenclature. The read halts 3 residues ahead of the CDR3 end, with the missing end drawn from the germline J gene. Distinct nucleotide sequences in the sample also encode this CDR3. The chain uses TRBV13-1 and TRBJ1-6; D may be TRBD1 (5 bases). TRBJ1-6 is recorded as an ORF, its role being uncertain. Germline V gene sequence: CDR1 NSHNY, CDR2 SYGAGN. V lost 5 bases to trimming and J lost 0 bases, with 6 bases between them. The CDR3 spans 14 residues. The chain's CDR3 is CASRDSSYNSPLYF. The CDR3 DNA, read in part, is TGTGCCAGCAGAGACAGTTCCTATAATTCGCCC.

This clone was observed a handful of times. Here the gene names and germline are mouse. The read finishes 4 residues shy of the CDR3 end, and the germline J gene is used to complete it. This sequence joins TRBV13-3 and TRBJ1-1, with 7 bases fitting TRBD1. The junction had 8 bases not matched to a gene; V was cut back by 2 bases and J by 4 bases. The germline V gene encodes CDR1 NNHDY and CDR2 SYVADS. This CDR3 is 15 amino acids long. The CDR3 sequence: CASSERDRKITEVFF. CDR3 DNA, as far as it was read: TGTGCCAGCAGTGAAAGGGACAGAAAAATCACA.

A word on this clone: Gene names denote mouse genes. CDR3: CASGRGTTEVFF. CDR3 DNA, as far as it was read: TGTGCCAGCGGAAGGGGGACCACA. V gene TRBV13-2 combines with J gene TRBJ1-1, with D perhaps matching TRBD1 (6 bases). The observed sequence ends 4 residues before the CDR3 terminus, with the missing tail filled in from the germline J gene. CDR3 length: 12 amino acids. CDR1 is NNHNN, CDR2 SYGAGS, per germline (reference sequence). V lost 5 bases to trimming and J lost 4 bases, with 9 bases between them.

A few counts support this clone. Germline and genes here are mouse. The read comes to an end 4 residues before the CDR3 does, leaving the germline J gene to fill in the end. This chain joins TRBV19 and TRBJ2-5, with 7 nucleotides matching TRBD2. The CDR3 length is 13 residues. CDR1 is FNHDT, CDR2 SITEND, per germline (reference sequence). CDR3 DNA (partial): TGTGCCAGCAGTAGCGACTGGGAAGAC. As protein: CASSSDWED. The whole CDR3 protein reads CASSSDWEDTQYF.

With regard to this clone: Gene names and germline match the mouse. The read ends 4 residues early relative to the CDR3; the germline J gene fills the gap. The same CDR3 can be traced to other DNA sequences in this sample. The rearrangement uses TRBV31 and TRBJ1-2, with D maybe TRBD1 (5 bases). The CDR3 sequence is 14 residues long. Germline lookup yields CDR1 GKSSPN and CDR2 SITVG. Trimming shortened V by 0 bases and J by 4 bases, and 12 bases separated the two germline ends. CDR3 region: CAWSLGGRGSDYTF. CDR3 bases read: TGTGCCTGGAGTCTAGGAGGGAGGGGCTCC.

In this sample, this clone turned up a few times. Any gene name here is a mouse gene name. The sequenced fragment ends 4 residues before the CDR3 boundary, so the rest is inferred from the germline J gene. Other nucleotide sequences in the sample specify the same CDR3. This chain joins TRBV13-1 and TRBJ2-1; the match to TRBD2 covers 10 bases. V shed 6 bases, J shed 4 bases, and the junction held 4 bases outside the gene matches. Germline values: CDR1 NSHNY, CDR2 SYGAGN. The CDR3 is 14 amino acids. The DNA read from the CDR3 is TGTGCCAGCAAAAGACTGGGGGGATATGCT. This sequence encodes CASKRLGGYA. The complete CDR3 protein is CASKRLGGYAEQFF.

In regard to this clone: Here the gene names and germline are mouse. The read gets to within 4 residues of the CDR3 end, and the germline J gene fills in the rest. The J gene is TRBJ1-2, the V gene TRBV13-1; D unclear. V gave up 5 bases and J gave up 1 base, with 12 bases separating them. The CDR3 contains 14 residues. CDR1 and CDR2 from the germline V gene are NSHNY and SYGAGN. Partial CDR3 DNA: TGTGCCAGCAGACAGAATACCCTAAACTCC. Translated: CASRQNTLNS. From start to end, the CDR3 is CASRQNTLNSDYTF.

To note about this clone: The genes and germline here are from mouse. The missing CDR3 end, 4 residues past where the read stops, is filled in from the germline J gene. The V and J genes are TRBV19 and TRBJ1-1; a possible D gene is TRBD1 (6 bases). The CDR3 contains 14 residues. Trimming took off 6 bases at V and 0 bases at J, with 12 bases between the two ends. From germline, CDR1 is FNHDT and CDR2 SITEND (reference sequence). The sequenced part of the CDR3 DNA is TGTGCCAGCAAGGACAGCCTCGCAAACACA. The encoded protein is CASKDSLANT. Given in full, the CDR3 is CASKDSLANTEVFF. Full variable domain (missing parts from reference TRBV19 and TRBJ1-1): GGIITQTPKFLIGQEGQKLTLKCQQNFNHDTMYWYRQDSGKGLRLIYYSITENDLQKGDLSEGYDASREKKSSFSLTVTSAQKNEMAVFLCASKDSLANTEVFFGKGTRLTVV.